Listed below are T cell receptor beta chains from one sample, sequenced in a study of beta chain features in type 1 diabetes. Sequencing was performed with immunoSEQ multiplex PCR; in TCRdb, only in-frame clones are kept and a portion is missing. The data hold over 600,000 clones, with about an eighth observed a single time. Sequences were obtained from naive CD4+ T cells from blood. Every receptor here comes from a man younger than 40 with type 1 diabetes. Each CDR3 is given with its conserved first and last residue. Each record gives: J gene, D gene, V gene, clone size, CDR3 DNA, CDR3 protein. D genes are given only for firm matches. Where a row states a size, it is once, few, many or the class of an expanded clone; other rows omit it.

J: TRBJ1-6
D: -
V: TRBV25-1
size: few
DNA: TGTGCCAGCAGTGAACAAGGAGGAAATTCACCCCTCCACTTT
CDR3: CASSEQGGNSPLHF

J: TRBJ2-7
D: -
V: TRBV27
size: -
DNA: TGTGCCAGCAGTTTTGTCTTGCCGTCCATCGACTCCTACGAGCAGTACTTC
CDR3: CASSFVLPSIDSYEQYF

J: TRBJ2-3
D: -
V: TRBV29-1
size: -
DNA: TGCAGCGTTGAAGGGGGTGCAGATACGCAGTATTTT
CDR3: CSVEGGADTQYF

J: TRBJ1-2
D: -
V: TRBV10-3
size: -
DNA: TGTGCCATCAGGGACAGTACTCATGGCTACACCTTC
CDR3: CAIRDSTHGYTF

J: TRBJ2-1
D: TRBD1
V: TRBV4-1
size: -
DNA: TGCGCCAGCAGCCACCCGGGACAGGGGGATGACAATGAGCAGTTCTTC
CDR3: CASSHPGQGDDNEQFF

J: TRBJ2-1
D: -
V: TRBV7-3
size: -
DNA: TGTGCCAGCAGCTTTAGTGGGTTCAATGAGCAGTTCTTC
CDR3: CASSFSGFNEQFF

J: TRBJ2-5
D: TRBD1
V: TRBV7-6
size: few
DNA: TGTGCCAGCAGCCATGGACAGGGCCGGGAGACCCAGTACTTC
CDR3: CASSHGQGRETQYF

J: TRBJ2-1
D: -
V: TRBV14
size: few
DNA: TGTGCCAGCAGCCCCGCCAACCATGAGCAGTTCTTC
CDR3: CASSPANHEQFF

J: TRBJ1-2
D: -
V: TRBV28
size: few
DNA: TGTGCCAGCAGTTTCCAGGGCTCTAACTATGGCTACACCTTC
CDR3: CASSFQGSNYGYTF

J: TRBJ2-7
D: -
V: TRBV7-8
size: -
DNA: TGTGCCAGCAGCTTAGTAGGTCTCGAGCAGTACTTC
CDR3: CASSLVGLEQYF

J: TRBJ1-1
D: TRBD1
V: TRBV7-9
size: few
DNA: TGTGCCAGCAGCGTGGACAGGGGCGCGAGGACTGAAGCTTTCTTT
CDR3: CASSVDRGARTEAFF

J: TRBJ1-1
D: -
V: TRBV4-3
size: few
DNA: TGCGCCAGCAGCCAACCGAGCCTTGACAGTGAAACTTTCTTT
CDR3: CASSQPSLDSETFF

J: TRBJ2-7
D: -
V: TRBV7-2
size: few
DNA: TGTGCCAGCAGCTTAGCCAGATACGAGCAGTACTTC
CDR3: CASSLARYEQYF

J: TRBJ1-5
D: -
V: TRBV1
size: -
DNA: TGCACCAGCAGCTACGAAACAGGGAATAATAGCAATCAGCCCCAGCATTTT
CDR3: CTSSYETGNNSNQPQHF

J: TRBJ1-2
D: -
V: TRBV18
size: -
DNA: TGTGCCAGCTCACCATCCGGGGGAGGAGTAGACTATGGCTACACCTTC
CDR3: CASSPSGGGVDYGYTF

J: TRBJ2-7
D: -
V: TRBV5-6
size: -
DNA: TGTGCCAGCAGCTTGCCGGACGCCCGCTACGAGCAGTACTTC
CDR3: CASSLPDARYEQYF

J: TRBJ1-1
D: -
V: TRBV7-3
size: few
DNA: TGTGCCAGCAGCTTGGAGGGGTCGAGCACTGAAGCTTTCTTT
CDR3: CASSLEGSSTEAFF

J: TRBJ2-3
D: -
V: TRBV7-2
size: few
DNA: TGTGCCAGCAGGGGCTCCAGGGCAAGCACAGATACGCAGTATTTT
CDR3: CASRGSRASTDTQYF

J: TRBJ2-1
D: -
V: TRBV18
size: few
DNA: TGTGCCAGCACTGAACTGGGCCAAAACAATGAGCAGTTCTTC
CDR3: CASTELGQNNEQFF

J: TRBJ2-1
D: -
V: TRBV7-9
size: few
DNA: TGTGCCAGCAGCGCGGGACAGCCCTACAATGAGCAGTTCTTC
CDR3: CASSAGQPYNEQFF

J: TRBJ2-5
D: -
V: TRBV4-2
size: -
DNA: TGTGCCAGCAGCCAAGCGGTGGGGGAGACCCAGTACTTC
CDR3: CASSQAVGETQYF